This record concerns one T cell receptor beta chain sequence. The antigen is not known. This CDR3 contains 11 residues. The V and J ends lost 3 bases and 4 bases respectively, with 7 bases between them. Germline V gene sequence: CDR1 DFQATT, CDR2 SNEGSKA (reference sequence). It was 200 to 250 ng DNA, some 30,000 T cell genomes, that sorted-subset replicate PCRs used. Authors' methods: ImmunoSEQ sequences covered only the junction and lacked quality scores; filtering therefore differed. TCRdb's table, derived via immunoSEQ multiplex PCR, lists solely in-frame clones and lacks some. V, J and clone size were drawn from that table, and D and trimming were deduced from the DNA. The repertoire consists of roughly 1,100,000 clones, with about 80% occurring once and the leading ten covering 1.4%. The investigators split CD4+ cells into a CD45RA+ naive subset and a CD45RA-negative memory subset. This entry belongs to a study of shared clonotypes between healthy human individuals. Study-wide results and caveats: A generally larger estimated richness was seen in naive subsets than in memory subsets.

The rearrangement uses TRBV20-1 and TRBJ2-7, with D hard to call. The sequence came from a man younger than 35 in good health. Sample: memory CD4+ T cells sorted from blood. Subset described: CD45RA-negative fraction. The CDR3 DNA reads as TGCAGTGCTAGCGACGTTTACGAGCAGTACTTC. Its protein product is CSASDVYEQYF.